Below, 21 T cell receptor beta chains from the same sample are listed, as sequenced in a study of blood T cell repertoires in COVID-19. The method was immunoSEQ multiplex PCR; TCRdb's version includes in-frame clones alone and lacks a portion of them. This sample has about 87,000 clones, with around three quarters found just once. The sequenced sample consisted of peripheral blood. All receptors come from a woman between 50 and 59 years old with acute or convalescent COVID-19.

The chain employs TRBV28 and TRBJ1-4; D is possibly TRBD1 (5 bases). The CDR3 spans 12 residues. CDR1 and CDR2 from the germline V gene are MDHEN and SYDVKM. V was trimmed by 2 bases and J by 12 bases, leaving 10 bases between them. The CDR3 reads CASSLQGRELFF. The CDR3, as DNA: TGTGCCAGCAGTTTACAGGGAAGGGAACTGTTTTTT.

V gene TRBV28 combines with J gene TRBJ2-3; a weak D match, TRBD1 (6 bases). Germline V lookup: CDR1 MDHEN, CDR2 SYDVKM. The CDR3 has 15 amino acids. Deletions cut 10 bases from V and 1 base from J, with 18 bases between. The CDR3 DNA reads TGTGCCATCTCAATCCGGGCAGGGGGCACAGATACGCAGTATTTT. Encoded protein: CAISIRAGGTDTQYF.

The sample holds one count of this clone. The same CDR3 arises from other DNA sequences in this sample as well. V and J are TRBV30 and TRBJ2-1; 7 bases align to TRBD1. The CDR3 has 13 amino acids. V dropped 8 bases and J dropped 0; count of bases not matched to a gene: 4. Germline assignment: CDR1 GTSNPN and CDR2 SVGIG (reference sequence). The CDR3: CALQGSSYNEQFF. CDR3 DNA: TGTGCCCTACAGGGGAGCTCCTACAATGAGCAGTTCTTC. The full variable domain, its missing parts supplied by reference TRBV30 and TRBJ2-1, is SQTIHQWPATLVQPVGSPLSLECTVEGTSNPNLYWYRQAAGRGLQLLFYSVGIGQISSEVPQNLSASRPQDRQFILSSKKLLLSDSGFYLCALQGSSYNEQFFGPGTRLTVL.

V gene TRBV4-1 combines with J gene TRBJ2-7; 7 bases line up with TRBD2. Germline V gene lookup returns CDR1 MGHRA and CDR2 YSYEKL. The CDR3 has 20 amino acids. V lost 0 bases to trimming and J lost 0 bases; unmatched junction nucleotides: 17. The CDR3 spells CASSQDLGVGAGLRSYEQYF. The CDR3 DNA sequence: TGCGCCAGCAGCCAAGATCTTGGGGTGGGAGCGGGGCTCCGCTCCTACGAGCAGTACTTC.

This chain connects TRBV11-2 to TRBJ2-7, with D perhaps matching TRBD1 (6 bases). Germline CDR1 SGHAT, CDR2 FQNNGV. Trimming left V 3 bases short and J 0 bases short, with 9 bases between. The CDR3 length is 14 residues. The CDR3 DNA is TGTGCCAGCAGCTTCCTGGACAGCTCCTACGAGCAGTACTTC. It codes for CASSFLDSSYEQYF.

V gene TRBV2 combines with J gene TRBJ2-3; D may be TRBD2 (6 bases). The CDR3 is made up of 15 amino acids. Germline CDR1 reads SNHLY; CDR2 reads FYNNEI. V lost 5 bases to trimming and J lost 1 base, with 13 bases between them. The CDR3 DNA sequence: TGTGCCAGCAGTCCATCTAGCGTCCGCACAGATACGCAGTATTTT. Translated: CASSPSSVRTDTQYF.

This clone has only a few counts. This chain uses TRBV30 with TRBJ2-7; D is perhaps TRBD1 (7 bases). Germline-derived CDR1 and CDR2 are GTSNPN and SVGIG (reference sequence). The CDR3 loop spans 15 amino acids. V lost 3 bases and J lost 3, with 18 bases in between. The CDR3 sequence: CAWSPRGTVYYEQYF. The CDR3 DNA is TGTGCCTGGAGCCCCCGCGGGACAGTTTACTACGAGCAGTACTTC.

The chain uses TRBV5-1 and TRBJ2-1, with 13 bases fitting TRBD2. Germline trimming cut 4 bases from V and 6 bases from J; bases unmatched to any gene: 4. The CDR3 loop spans 15 amino acids. The V gene's germline CDR1 is SGHRS and CDR2 YFSETQ. CDR3 nucleotide sequence: TGCGCCAGCAGCCCTGGACTAGCGGGGGTCAATGAGCAGTTCTTC. This sequence encodes CASSPGLAGVNEQFF.

V gene TRBV7-2 combines with J gene TRBJ2-3; 7 bases match TRBD1. Trimming at V came to 5 bases and at J to 3 bases, leaving 8 bases not matched to a gene. The CDR3 extends over 15 amino acids. Germline CDR1 is SGHTA and CDR2 is FQGNSA. Here the CDR3 DNA reads TGTGCCAGCAGCGTGGACAGGTCGGGAACAGATACGCAGTATTTT. Its protein product is CASSVDRSGTDTQYF.

V is TRBV12-3 or TRBV12-4 and J is TRBJ2-1; TRBD1 matches 9 bases. V shed 6 bases and J 8 bases; nucleotides not matched to a gene: 5. The CDR3 has 13 residues. This chain's CDR3 is CASSRDRVDEQFF. The CDR3 DNA reads as TGTGCCAGCAGCAGGGACAGGGTCGATGAGCAGTTCTTC.

This chain links TRBV5-4 with TRBJ1-2; 7 nucleotides match TRBD1. Looked up from germline, CDR1 is SGHNT and CDR2 is YYREEE (reference sequence). With V trimmed by 4 bases and J by 1 base, 7 bases remained unmatched. The length of the CDR3 is 15 residues. The CDR3 DNA reads TGTGCCAGCAGCAGCCGGGACAGAGATAACTATGGCTACACCTTC. Translation: CASSSRDRDNYGYTF.

The rearrangement uses TRBV7-9 and TRBJ1-2, with 7 bases fitting TRBD1. Germline-derived CDR1 and CDR2 are SEHNR and FQNEAQ (reference sequence). J was trimmed by 0 bases and V by 5 bases; bases with no gene match: 3. The CDR3 is made up of 14 amino acids. CDR3 sequence: CASSRQGANYGYTF. Here the CDR3 DNA reads TGTGCCAGCAGCCGACAGGGAGCTAACTATGGCTACACCTTC.

Note on this clone: At one end, the junction sequence differs from germline, possibly due to a read error. V and J are TRBV10-3 and TRBJ1-6; TRBD1 matches 7 bases. Germline CDR1 reads ENHRY; CDR2 reads SYGVKD. There are 14 residues in the CDR3. In nucleotides, the CDR3 is TGTGCCATCAGGGAGTCACAGGGGAATTCACCCCTCCACTTT. It codes for CAIRESQGNSPLHF.

The chain uses TRBV10-1 and TRBJ2-7; TRBD1 might be the D (6 bases). Between the trimmed V and J ends, which lost 4 bases and 6 bases, there was a span of 13 bases. CDR1 WNHNN and CDR2 SYGVQD come from the germline V gene (reference sequence). CDR3 length: 13 residues. CDR3 amino acids: CASSAGAPLEQYF. The CDR3 DNA follows: TGCGCCAGCAGTGCAGGGGCTCCCCTCGAGCAGTACTTC.

This chain connects TRBV5-1 to TRBJ2-5, with 7 bases lining up with TRBD2. Germline CDR1 and CDR2: SGHRS and YFSETQ. This CDR3 region has 13 residues. V lost 7 bases and J lost 2; bases outside the gene matches: 5. CDR3: CASGPGLQETQYF. The CDR3 DNA reads TGCGCCAGCGGTCCGGGACTACAAGAGACCCAGTACTTC.

This chain uses TRBV5-1 with TRBJ2-5, with 8 bases lining up with TRBD2. The V gene's germline CDR1 is SGHRS and CDR2 YFSETQ. V lost 4 bases, J lost 5 bases, and 7 bases stayed unmatched. This CDR3 comprises 14 residues. The CDR3 sequence is CASSTGLAGETQYF. The CDR3 nucleotides read TGCGCCAGCAGCACAGGACTAGCAGGGGAGACCCAGTACTTC. Complete variable domain (other parts from reference TRBV5-1 and TRBJ2-5): KAGVTQTPRYLIKTRGQQVTLSCSPISGHRSVSWYQQTPGQGLQFLFEYFSETQRNKGNFPGRFSGRQFSNSRSEMNVSTLELGDSALYLCASSTGLAGETQYFGPGTRLLVL.

The chain joins TRBV23-1 to TRBJ1-2, with TRBD1 matching 8 bases. TRBV23-1 is known as an ORF, though its function is uncertain. J was trimmed by 8 bases and V by 2 bases; bases with no gene match: 4. This CDR3 contains 13 residues. The CDR3 spells CASSQTTGEGYTF. The DNA of the CDR3 is TGCGCCAGCAGTCAAACGACAGGGGAAGGCTACACCTTC.

V is TRBV10-3 and J is TRBJ1-2, with 8 positions matching TRBD1. The CDR3 has 15 residues. V lost 1 base and J lost 8; bases outside the gene matches: 9. Germline assignment: CDR1 ENHRY and CDR2 SYGVKD. The DNA of the CDR3 is TGTGCCATCAGTGAGTGGACAGGGAACAGTAACGGCTACACCTTC. Protein: CAISEWTGNSNGYTF.

The chain couples TRBV11-3 to TRBJ2-7, with 9 bases that match TRBD2. Per germline, CDR1 SGHNT and CDR2 YENEEA. The CDR3 spans 15 residues. Unmatched junction bases numbered 5, after V lost 2 bases and J lost 3 bases. The chain's CDR3 is CASSLTAGGNYEQYF. The CDR3 region has the DNA TGTGCCAGCAGCTTAACGGCGGGGGGGAACTACGAGCAGTACTTC.

There are many counts of this clone. The V gene is TRBV28, the J gene TRBJ1-1, with D perhaps matching TRBD1 (5 bases). With 3 bases removed from V and 0 bases from J, the gap between germline ends came to 8 bases. This CDR3 contains 14 residues. Per germline, CDR1 MDHEN and CDR2 SYDVKM. Here the CDR3 reads CASSFSGLNTEAFF. CDR3 in DNA: TGTGCCAGCAGTTTTTCAGGGTTGAACACTGAAGCTTTCTTT.

This clone was observed once. The CDR3 is CASSFKLAGVGLIGELFF. The CDR3 region has the DNA TGTGCCAGCAGTTTCAAATTGGCGGGGGTGGGGCTCATCGGGGAGCTGTTTTTT. The V call is TRBV27, the J call TRBJ2-2, with 7 bases aligning to TRBD2. Germline V CDR1 and CDR2: MNHEY, SMNVEV (reference sequence). V shed 3 bases and J 7 bases; nucleotides not matched to a gene: 17. This CDR3 has 18 residues.